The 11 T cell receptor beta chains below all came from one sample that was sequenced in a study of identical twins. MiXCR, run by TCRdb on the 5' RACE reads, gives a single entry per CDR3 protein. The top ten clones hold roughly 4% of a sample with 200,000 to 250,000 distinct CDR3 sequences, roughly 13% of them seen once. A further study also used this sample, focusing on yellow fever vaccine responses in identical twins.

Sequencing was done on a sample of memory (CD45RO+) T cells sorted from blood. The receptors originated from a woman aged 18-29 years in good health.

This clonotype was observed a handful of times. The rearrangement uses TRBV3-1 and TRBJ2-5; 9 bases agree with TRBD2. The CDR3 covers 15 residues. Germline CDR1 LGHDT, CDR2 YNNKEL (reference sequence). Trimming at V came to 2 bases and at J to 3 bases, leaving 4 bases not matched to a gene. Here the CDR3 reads CASSQLSSGKETQYF. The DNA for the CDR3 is TGTGCCAGCAGCCAATTGTCTAGCGGGAAAGAGACCCAGTACTTC.

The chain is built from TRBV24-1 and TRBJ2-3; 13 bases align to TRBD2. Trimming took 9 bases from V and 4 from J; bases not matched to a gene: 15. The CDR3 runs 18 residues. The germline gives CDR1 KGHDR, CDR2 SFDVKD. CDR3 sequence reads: CATQPRRLAGGGADTQYF. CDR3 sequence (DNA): TGTGCCACCCAACCCCGGAGACTAGCGGGAGGTGGGGCAGATACGCAGTATTTT.

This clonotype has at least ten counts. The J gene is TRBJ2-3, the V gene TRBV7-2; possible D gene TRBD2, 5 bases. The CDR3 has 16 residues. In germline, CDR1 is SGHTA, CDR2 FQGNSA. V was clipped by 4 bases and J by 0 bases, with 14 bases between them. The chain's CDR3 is CASSSLGAGSTDTQYF. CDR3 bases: TGTGCCAGCAGCTCCTTGGGCGCGGGCAGCACAGATACGCAGTATTTT.

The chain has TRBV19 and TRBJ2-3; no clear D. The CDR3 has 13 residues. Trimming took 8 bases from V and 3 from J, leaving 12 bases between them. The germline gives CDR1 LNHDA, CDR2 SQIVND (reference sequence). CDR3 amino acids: CASLPHGTDTQYF. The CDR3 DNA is TGTGCCAGTCTTCCCCATGGGACAGATACGCAGTATTTT. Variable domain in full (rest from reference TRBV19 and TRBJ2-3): DGGITQSPKYLFRKEGQNVTLSCEQNLNHDAMYWYRQDPGQGLRLIYYSQIVNDFQKGDIAEGYSVSREKKESFPLTVTSAQKNPTAFYLCASLPHGTDTQYFGPGTRLTVL.

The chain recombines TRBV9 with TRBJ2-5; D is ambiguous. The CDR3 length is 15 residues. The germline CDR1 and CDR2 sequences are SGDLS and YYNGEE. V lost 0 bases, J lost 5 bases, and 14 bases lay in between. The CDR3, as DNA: TGTGCCAGCAGCGTAGCCGGCCAGCTGGGGGAGACCCAGTACTTC. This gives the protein CASSVAGQLGETQYF.

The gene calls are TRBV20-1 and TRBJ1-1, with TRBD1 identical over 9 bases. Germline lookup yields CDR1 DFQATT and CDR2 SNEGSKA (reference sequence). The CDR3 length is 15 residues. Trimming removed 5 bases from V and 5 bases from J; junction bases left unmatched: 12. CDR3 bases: TGCAGTGCTGCAACACCCGGGACAGGGTGGACTGAAGCTTTCTTT. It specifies CSAATPGTGWTEAFF.

CDR3 in amino acids: CASSGGETQYF. The CDR3 bases are TGTGCCAGCAGCGGTGGAGAGACCCAGTACTTC. V usage is TRBV11-3 and J usage is TRBJ2-5; the D is unclear. Per the germline V gene, CDR1 is SGHNT and CDR2 is YENEEA. Trimming removed 5 bases at V and 4 bases at J, with 5 bases between. The CDR3 consists of 11 residues.

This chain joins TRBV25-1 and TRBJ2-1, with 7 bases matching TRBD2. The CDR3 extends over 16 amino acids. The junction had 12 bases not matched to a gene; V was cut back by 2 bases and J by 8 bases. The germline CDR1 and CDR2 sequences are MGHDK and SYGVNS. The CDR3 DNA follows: TGTGCCAGCAGTGAAGTCGGGACTACTAACGACTATGAGCAGTTCTTC. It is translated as CASSEVGTTNDYEQFF.

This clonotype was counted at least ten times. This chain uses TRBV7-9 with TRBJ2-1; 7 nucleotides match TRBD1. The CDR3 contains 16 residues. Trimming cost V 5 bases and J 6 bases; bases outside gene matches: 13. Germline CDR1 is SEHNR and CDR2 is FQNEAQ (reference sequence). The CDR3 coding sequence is TGTGCCAGCAGCCGACTGGGGACAGCCACGCGCAATGAGCAGTTCTTC. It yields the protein CASSRLGTATRNEQFF.

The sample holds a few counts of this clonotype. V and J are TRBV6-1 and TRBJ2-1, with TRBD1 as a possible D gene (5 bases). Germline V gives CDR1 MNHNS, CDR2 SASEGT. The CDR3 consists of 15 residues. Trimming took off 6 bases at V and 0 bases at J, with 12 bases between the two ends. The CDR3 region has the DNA TGTGCCAGCAGCCCTGGACATTTCTCCTACAATGAGCAGTTCTTC. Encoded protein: CASSPGHFSYNEQFF.

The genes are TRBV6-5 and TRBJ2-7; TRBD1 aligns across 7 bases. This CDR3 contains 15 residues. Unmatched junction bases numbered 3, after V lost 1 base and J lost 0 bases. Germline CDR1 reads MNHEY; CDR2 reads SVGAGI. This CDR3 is CASSYLTGPSYEQYF. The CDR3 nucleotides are TGTGCCAGCAGTTACTTGACAGGGCCCTCCTACGAGCAGTACTTC.